This paragraph reports one T cell receptor beta chain. V shed 0 bases, J shed 7 bases, and the junction held 6 bases outside the gene matches. Germline loops: CDR1 MNHEY, CDR2 SVGAGI. This CDR3 has 16 amino acids. This sample stems from a study of T-cell reconstitution after alpha-beta-depleted transplantation in children. Unique molecular identifiers were used to barcode this TCRbeta library. TCRdb re-derived calls from the PCR reads in MiXCR, one entry per CDR3 protein. The sample has around 380,000 distinct CDR3 sequences, approximately 10% seen once. This specimen was PBMCs from the stem cell graft donor, taken from the stem cell graft. The receptor comes from a human donor who donated a stem cell graft to a child with acute myeloid leukemia. This rearrangement joins TRBV6-5 to TRBJ2-1; TRBD2 matches at 10 bases. CDR3 coding DNA: TGTGCCAGCAGTTACTCGATCCTAGCGGGAGCTAATGAGCAGTTCTTC. This gives the protein CASSYSILAGANEQFF.